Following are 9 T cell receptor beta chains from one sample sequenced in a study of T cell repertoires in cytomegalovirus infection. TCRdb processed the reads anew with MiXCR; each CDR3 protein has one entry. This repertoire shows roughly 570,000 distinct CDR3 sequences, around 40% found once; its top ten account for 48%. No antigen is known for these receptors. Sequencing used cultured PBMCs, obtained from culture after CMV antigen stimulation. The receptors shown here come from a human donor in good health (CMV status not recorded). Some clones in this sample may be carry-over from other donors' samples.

In DNA form, the CDR3 reads TGTGCCAGCAGCGCCGGGGACCCACTGGGAGATACGCAGTATTTT. Its translation: CASSAGDPLGDTQYF. This sequence joins TRBV7-9 and TRBJ2-3, with D tentatively TRBD1 or TRBD2 (5 bases each). V shed 5 bases and J shed 5 bases, with 17 bases lying between them. CDR3 size: 15 residues. Germline V gives CDR1 SEHNR, CDR2 FQNEAQ (reference sequence).

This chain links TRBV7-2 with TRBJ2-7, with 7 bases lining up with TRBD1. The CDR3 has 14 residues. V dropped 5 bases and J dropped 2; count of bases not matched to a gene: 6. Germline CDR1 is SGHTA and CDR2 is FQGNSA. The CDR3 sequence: CASSVLQGTYEQYF. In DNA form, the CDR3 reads TGTGCCAGCAGCGTCCTACAGGGGACCTACGAGCAGTACTTC.

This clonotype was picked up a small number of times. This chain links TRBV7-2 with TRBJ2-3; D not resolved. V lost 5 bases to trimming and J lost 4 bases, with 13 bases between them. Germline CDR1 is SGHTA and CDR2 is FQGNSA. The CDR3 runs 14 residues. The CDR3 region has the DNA TGTGCCAGCAGCGCGACGGCACCGGCAGATACGCAGTATTTT. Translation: CASSATAPADTQYF.

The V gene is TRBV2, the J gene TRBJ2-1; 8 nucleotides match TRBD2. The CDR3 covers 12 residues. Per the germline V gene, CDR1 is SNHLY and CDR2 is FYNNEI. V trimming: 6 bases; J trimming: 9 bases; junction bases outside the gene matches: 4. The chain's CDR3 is CASSGSGIEQFF. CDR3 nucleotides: TGTGCCAGCAGCGGTAGCGGGATTGAGCAGTTCTTC.

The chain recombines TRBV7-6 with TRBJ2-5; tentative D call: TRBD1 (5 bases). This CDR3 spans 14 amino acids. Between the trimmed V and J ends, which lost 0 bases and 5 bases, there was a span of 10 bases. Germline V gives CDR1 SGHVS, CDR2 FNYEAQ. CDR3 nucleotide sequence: TGTGCCAGCAGCTTAGCGGGGCAGTGGGAGACCCAGTACTTC. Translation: CASSLAGQWETQYF.

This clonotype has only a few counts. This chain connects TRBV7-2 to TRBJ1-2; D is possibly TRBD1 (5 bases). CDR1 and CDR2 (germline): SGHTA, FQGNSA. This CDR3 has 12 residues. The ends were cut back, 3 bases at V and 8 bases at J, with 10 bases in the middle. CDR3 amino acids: CASSLDTAGYTF. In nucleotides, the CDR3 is TGTGCCAGCAGCTTGGACACTGCGGGCTACACCTTC.

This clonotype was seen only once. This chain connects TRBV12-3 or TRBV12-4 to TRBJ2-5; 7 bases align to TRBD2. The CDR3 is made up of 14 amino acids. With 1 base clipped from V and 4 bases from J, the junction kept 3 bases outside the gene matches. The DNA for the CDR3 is TGTGCCAGCAGTTTAGGCGGGAGAGCAGAGACCCAGTACTTC. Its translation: CASSLGGRAETQYF.

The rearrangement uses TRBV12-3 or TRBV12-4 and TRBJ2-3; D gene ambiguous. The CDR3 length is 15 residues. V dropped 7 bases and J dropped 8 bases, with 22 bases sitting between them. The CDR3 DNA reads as TGTGCCAGCAACTCTCTAGAATCCCCCGACTGTACGCAGTATTTT. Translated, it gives CASNSLESPDCTQYF.

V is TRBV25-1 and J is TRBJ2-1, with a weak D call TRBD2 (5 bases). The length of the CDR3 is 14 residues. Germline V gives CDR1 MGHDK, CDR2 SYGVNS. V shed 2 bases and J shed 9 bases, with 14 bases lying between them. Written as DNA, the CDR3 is TGTGCCAGCAGTGAAACTAGAGGTCTGAGTGAGCAGTTCTTC. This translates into CASSETRGLSEQFF.